The rows below give T cell receptor beta chains drawn from one sample of a study of T cell responses to AZD1222 COVID-19 vaccine. Using immunoSEQ multiplex PCR, the repertoire was profiled, and TCRdb retains in-frame clones only, with some absent. The sample lists about 100,000 clones, more than 75% seen once, with more than 15% in the top ten. This material consisted of peripheral blood, taken on day 0 of AZD1222 vaccination. These receptors were collected from an adult in good health. Both conserved end residues are part of each CDR3. Each record gives: clone size, J gene, CDR3 length, D gene, V gene, CDR3 DNA, CDR3 protein. A D gene is named only where the DNA matches it firmly. Not all rows give a size; the values are once, few, many and, for expanded clones, a class.

size: -; J: TRBJ1-2; length: 13; D: -; V: TRBV4-3; DNA: TGCGCCAGCAGCCAAGATCTCTCTTATGGCTACACCTTC; CDR3: CASSQDLSYGYTF
size: -; J: TRBJ2-3; length: 17; D: TRBD1; V: TRBV27; DNA: TGTGCCAGCAGTTTCCACAGGGGCTCGGCTGGCACAGATACGCAGTATTTT; CDR3: CASSFHRGSAGTDTQYF
size: once; J: TRBJ2-7; length: 15; D: -; V: TRBV18; DNA: TGTGCCAGCTCACCACGACAGACTTTTACCTACGAGCAGTACTTC; CDR3: CASSPRQTFTYEQYF
size: -; J: TRBJ1-2; length: 15; D: TRBD1; V: TRBV5-6; DNA: TGTGCCAGCAGCCCCCGAGGACAGGGTTCCTATGGCTACACCTTC; CDR3: CASSPRGQGSYGYTF
size: once; J: TRBJ2-3; length: 17; D: -; V: TRBV5-4; DNA: TGTGCCAGCAGTCGTGTGGCAGGGGCCCGAGTTGCGGATACGCAGTATTTT; CDR3: CASSRVAGARVADTQYF
size: -; J: TRBJ1-6; length: 16; D: -; V: TRBV5-5; DNA: TGTGCCAGCAGCCCCGGTCCGGGCGCCGGAAATTCACCCCTCCACTTT; CDR3: CASSPGPGAGNSPLHF
size: -; J: TRBJ2-7; length: 13; D: -; V: TRBV11-2; DNA: TGTGCCAGCAGCTTACCAGGGACCTACGAGCAGTACTTC; CDR3: CASSLPGTYEQYF
size: -; J: TRBJ2-2; length: 15; D: -; V: TRBV18; DNA: TGTGCCAGCTCACCGGACGTACAGGGAACCGGGGAGCTGTTTTTT; CDR3: CASSPDVQGTGELFF
size: few; J: TRBJ2-3; length: 11; D: -; V: TRBV6-5; DNA: TGTGCCAGCAGTTACGAAAATACGCAGTATTTT; CDR3: CASSYENTQYF
size: -; J: TRBJ1-1; length: 15; D: -; V: TRBV9; DNA: TGTGCCAGCAGCGTAGGAACAGGAGGGGGCACTGAAGCTTTCTTT; CDR3: CASSVGTGGGTEAFF
size: -; J: TRBJ1-3; length: 14; D: -; V: TRBV10-3; DNA: TGTGCCATCAGGGGGACGGAAGCTGGAAACACCATATATTTT; CDR3: CAIRGTEAGNTIYF
size: -; J: TRBJ2-7; length: 14; D: TRBD2; V: TRBV28; DNA: TGTGCCAGCAGTCCGGGACTAGCGGGTCACGAGCAGTACTTC; CDR3: CASSPGLAGHEQYF
size: -; J: TRBJ2-7; length: 16; D: TRBD2; V: TRBV2; DNA: TGTGCCAGCAGAGCTCACCGGGAGGCGCCCACCTACGAGCAGTACTTC; CDR3: CASRAHREAPTYEQYF
size: few; J: TRBJ1-2; length: 15; D: -; V: TRBV5-1; DNA: TGCGCCAGCAGCTTGGCCACTTCGGGGGTGGAGGGCTACACCTTC; CDR3: CASSLATSGVEGYTF
size: -; J: TRBJ2-5; length: 14; D: -; V: TRBV9; DNA: TGTGCCAGCAGCGTAGAGAACACAGAAGAGACCCAGTACTTC; CDR3: CASSVENTEETQYF
size: once; J: TRBJ1-1; length: 13; D: -; V: TRBV6-4; DNA: TGTGCCAGCAGTGAGGGAGCAAACACTGAAGCTTTCTTT; CDR3: CASSEGANTEAFF
size: -; J: TRBJ1-6; length: 14; D: -; V: TRBV5-4; DNA: TGTGCCAGCAGCCCCCGGAGGCTGGATTCACCCCTCCACTTT; CDR3: CASSPRRLDSPLHF
size: -; J: TRBJ2-1; length: 14; D: -; V: TRBV9; DNA: TGTGCCAGCAGCGTTGGGGGAACCTACAATGAGCAGTTCTTC; CDR3: CASSVGGTYNEQFF
size: -; J: TRBJ1-1; length: 13; D: -; V: TRBV24-1; DNA: TGTGCCACCAGGGCGGACGGGAACACTGAAGCTTTCTTT; CDR3: CATRADGNTEAFF
size: -; J: TRBJ2-2; length: 15; D: -; V: TRBV7-8; DNA: TGTGCCAGCAGCTTATCGGTCCCCGAAACCGGGGAGCTGTTTTTT; CDR3: CASSLSVPETGELFF
size: -; J: TRBJ1-2; length: 13; D: -; V: TRBV7-9; DNA: TGTGCCAGCAGCTTAGAGGGGAACTATGGCTACACCTTC; CDR3: CASSLEGNYGYTF
size: -; J: TRBJ1-2; length: 13; D: -; V: TRBV6-2/TRBV6-3; DNA: TGTGCCAGCAGTTCGTCTGTGGGCTATGGCTACACCTTC; CDR3: CASSSSVGYGYTF
size: once; J: TRBJ1-1; length: 15; D: TRBD1; V: TRBV5-1; DNA: TGCGCCAGCAGCTTGCTGGGGCAGGGGGCATATGAAGCTTTCTTT; CDR3: CASSLLGQGAYEAFF